Sequencing of this T cell receptor (beta chain) was carried out in a study of neurological immune-mediated disorders. This clonotype was observed many times. From 15-18 subjects, each sequencing run yielded over 170 million TCR-beta sequences. TCRdb re-derived calls from the 5' RACE reads in MiXCR, one entry per CDR3 protein. Seen here are around 35,000 distinct CDR3 sequences, about 1.4% observed once, and the top ten hold around 8.8%. This sequence originates from a woman in her 30s with multiple sclerosis. Sequencing was carried out using PBMCs.

This CDR3 reads CASSQFLQGGEQFF. CDR3 in DNA: TGTGCCAGCAGCCAATTCTTACAGGGCGGTGAGCAGTTCTTC. The V gene is TRBV14, the J gene TRBJ2-1, with D tentatively TRBD1 (6 bases). The CDR3 has 14 amino acids. Trimming took 2 bases from V and 9 from J, leaving 14 bases between them. Germline values: CDR1 SGHDN, CDR2 FVKESK.